In its sample, the clone carrying this T cell receptor beta chain was seen a few times. The data stem from a study of circulating and synovial CD4+ cells in juvenile arthritis. The ends were cut back, 5 bases at V and 7 bases at J, with 8 bases in the middle. CDR1 and CDR2 from the germline V gene are LNHDA and SQIVND (reference sequence). The CDR3 has 11 residues. Clones were read by immunoSEQ multiplex PCR, and TCRdb kept only the in-frame ones, dropping some. The data hold approximately 15,000 clones, with 90% to 95% observed a single time. This receptor was taken from a human donor with juvenile idiopathic arthritis. Sequenced material: CD4+ T cells from blood. This chain uses TRBV19 with TRBJ1-1; the D is unclear. In DNA, the CDR3 is TGTGCCAGTAGTTTCAGATTTGAAGCTTTCTTT. Its protein product is CASSFRFEAFF.